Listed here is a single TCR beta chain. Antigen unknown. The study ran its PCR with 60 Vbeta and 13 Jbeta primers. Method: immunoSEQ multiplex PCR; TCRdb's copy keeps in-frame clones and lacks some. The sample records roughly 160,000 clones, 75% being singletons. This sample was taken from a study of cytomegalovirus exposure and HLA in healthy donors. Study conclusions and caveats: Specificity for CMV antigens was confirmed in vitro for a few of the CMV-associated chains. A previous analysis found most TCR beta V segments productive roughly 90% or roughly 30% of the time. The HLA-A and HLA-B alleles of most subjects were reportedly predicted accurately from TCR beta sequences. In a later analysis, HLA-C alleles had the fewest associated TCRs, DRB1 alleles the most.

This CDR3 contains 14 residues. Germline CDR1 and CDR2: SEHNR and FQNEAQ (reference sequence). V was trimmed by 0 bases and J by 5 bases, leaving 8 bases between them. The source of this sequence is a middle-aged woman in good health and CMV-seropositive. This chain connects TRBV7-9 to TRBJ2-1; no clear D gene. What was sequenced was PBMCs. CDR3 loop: CASSLAMADNEQFF. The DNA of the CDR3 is TGTGCCAGCAGCTTAGCGATGGCGGACAATGAGCAGTTCTTC.